These 26 T cell receptor beta chains were all obtained from the same sample, sequenced in a study of cytomegalovirus exposure and HLA in healthy donors. Researchers ran the PCR with 60 Vbeta and 13 Jbeta primers. The method was immunoSEQ multiplex PCR; TCRdb's version includes in-frame clones alone and lacks a portion of them. The sample shows 70,000 to 100,000 clones, 69% of them seen only once. The sample taken for sequencing was PBMCs. Receptors were obtained from a man in his fifties in good health and CMV-seronegative.

This rearrangement joins TRBV7-2 to TRBJ1-3; TRBD1 matches at 7 bases. The germline CDR1 and CDR2 sequences are SGHTA and FQGNSA. CDR3 length: 14 amino acids. Trimming removed 1 base from V and 4 bases from J; junction bases left unmatched: 1. CDR3: CASSLGTGGNTIYF. CDR3 nucleotide sequence: TGTGCCAGCAGCTTAGGGACAGGAGGAAACACCATATATTTT.

The CDR3 DNA follows: TGTGCCAGCAGCTTAGGGGACAGGGACCAAGAGACCCAGTACTTC. Amino acid sequence: CASSLGDRDQETQYF. The rearrangement joins TRBV7-9 to TRBJ2-5, with TRBD1 identical over 9 bases. Germline lookup yields CDR1 SEHNR and CDR2 FQNEAQ (reference sequence). This CDR3 is built from 15 residues. With 1 base clipped from V and 0 bases from J, the junction kept 0 bases outside the gene matches.

This clone was seen only once. This chain uses TRBV28 with TRBJ2-4, with TRBD1 as a possible D gene (6 bases). V dropped 6 bases and J dropped 0 bases, with 12 bases sitting between them. The CDR3 is 15 residues long. Germline V gene lookup returns CDR1 MDHEN and CDR2 SYDVKM. The CDR3 loop is CASSSGELAKNIQYF. The DNA for the CDR3 is TGTGCCAGCAGCTCAGGGGAACTAGCCAAAAACATTCAGTACTTC.

This clone showed up just a few times. The chain employs TRBV5-6 and TRBJ2-5; D uncertain. The better agreement between TRBJ2-7 and the DNA end casts doubt on the J call. The CDR3 is 12 residues long. Germline assignment: CDR1 SGHDT and CDR2 YYEEEE. CDR3 residues: CASSLERYEQYF. The CDR3, as DNA: TGTGCCAGCAGCTTGGAACGATACGAGCAGTACTTC.

This clone was counted between two and nine times. The V call is TRBV9, the J call TRBJ2-5; 7 bases align to TRBD2. Germline lookup yields CDR1 SGDLS and CDR2 YYNGEE. This CDR3 spans 12 amino acids. Germline trimming cut 1 base from V and 7 bases from J; bases unmatched to any gene: 1. Here the CDR3 reads CASSVPGGTQYF. The CDR3, as DNA: TGTGCCAGCAGCGTACCGGGAGGGACCCAGTACTTC.

This rearrangement joins TRBV29-1 to TRBJ2-3; 10 bases fit TRBD1. Trimming at V came to 4 bases and at J to 5 bases, leaving 6 bases not matched to a gene. The CDR3 runs 14 residues. Germline V CDR1 and CDR2: SQVTM, ANQGSEA. The CDR3 reads CSVVGDRGRDTQYF. The CDR3 coding sequence is TGCAGCGTTGTAGGAGACAGGGGGCGAGATACGCAGTATTTT.

For this clone: The sample holds other DNA sequences that translate to the same CDR3. V is TRBV2 and J is TRBJ1-2, with TRBD1 identical over 7 bases. Germline V gene sequence: CDR1 SNHLY, CDR2 FYNNEI. This CDR3 is built from 12 residues. V lost 3 bases and J lost 7; bases outside the gene matches: 2. CDR3 DNA sequence: TGTGCCAGCAGTGATGCAGGGGGTGGCTACACCTTC. Its protein is CASSDAGGGYTF.

The chain carries TRBV27 and TRBJ2-1; no clear D. Germline assignment: CDR1 MNHEY and CDR2 SMNVEV (reference sequence). This CDR3 has 12 amino acids. V lost 4 bases and J 15 bases, leaving 16 bases between the germline ends. The CDR3 region is CASSSSSGLRFF. CDR3 coding DNA: TGTGCCAGCAGTTCCTCGAGTGGTTTGCGGTTCTTC.

There are a few counts of this clone. The chain joins TRBV29-1 to TRBJ2-3, with TRBD2 matching over 7 bases. V shed 4 bases and J 3 bases; nucleotides not matched to a gene: 7. Germline CDR1 SQVTM, CDR2 ANQGSEA. The CDR3 runs to 14 residues. The CDR3 DNA follows: TGCAGCGTTGGTGGCGGGAGAGGGACAGATACGCAGTATTTT. It is translated as CSVGGGRGTDTQYF.

The chain recombines TRBV2 with TRBJ2-3; D is possibly TRBD2 (6 bases). The CDR3 contains 12 residues. Germline V gives CDR1 SNHLY, CDR2 FYNNEI. With 5 bases removed from V and 5 bases from J, the gap between germline ends came to 8 bases. The CDR3 reads CASSPGLDTQYF. DNA for the CDR3: TGTGCCAGCAGTCCGGGACTAGATACGCAGTATTTT.

This sequence joins TRBV27 and TRBJ2-7; a possible D gene is TRBD2 (5 bases). V shed 4 bases and J shed 6 bases, with 13 bases lying between them. This CDR3 region has 13 residues. Germline V lookup: CDR1 MNHEY, CDR2 SMNVEV (reference sequence). The CDR3 DNA sequence: TGTGCCAGCAGTTCTGGACCGGGGTCCGAGCAGTACGTC. This codes for CASSSGPGSEQYV.

CDR3 in amino acids: CSASRGEKLFF. CDR3 DNA sequence: TGCAGTGCTAGTCGGGGTGAAAAACTGTTTTTT. The chain uses TRBV20-1 and TRBJ1-4; D is ambiguous. CDR3 length equals 11 residues. Germline values: CDR1 DFQATT, CDR2 SNEGSKA (reference sequence). Trimming cost V 3 bases and J 7 bases, with 6 bases left between them.

This clone was detected a few times. The genes are TRBV28 and TRBJ2-5; 8 bases are shared with TRBD2. Germline lookup yields CDR1 MDHEN and CDR2 SYDVKM. After removal of 1 base from V and 4 bases from J, the junction contained 8 bases not matched to a gene. The CDR3 length is 16 residues. CDR3 DNA sequence: TGTGCCAGCAGTTTATCCGGGAGGGCCTTCAGAGAGACCCAGTACTTC. This sequence encodes CASSLSGRAFRETQYF.

The chain carries TRBV6-5 and TRBJ1-1, with 8 bases lining up with TRBD1. Looked up from germline, CDR1 is MNHEY and CDR2 is SVGAGI. CDR3 size: 13 residues. V lost 6 bases, J lost 4 bases, and 4 bases stayed unmatched. This CDR3 reads CASRLTGGTEAFF. The CDR3 DNA follows: TGTGCCAGCAGGCTTACAGGGGGCACTGAAGCTTTCTTT.

This chain joins TRBV4-3 and TRBJ1-1; D not certain. Trimming pared 1 base from V and 3 bases from J, leaving 9 bases between. This CDR3 comprises 14 residues. Germline V gene data show CDR1 as LGHNA and CDR2 as YSLEER. The CDR3 loop is CASSQVRADTEAFF. CDR3 DNA: TGCGCCAGCAGCCAAGTGAGGGCGGACACTGAAGCTTTCTTT.

The gene calls are TRBV4-2 and TRBJ2-7; 8 bases are shared with TRBD1. Germline assignment: CDR1 LGHNA and CDR2 YNFKEQ. J lost 0 bases, V lost 1 base, and 2 bases had no gene match. The CDR3 covers 15 residues. CDR3 in amino acids: CASSQGTGRSYEQYF. In DNA form, the CDR3 reads TGTGCCAGCAGCCAAGGGACAGGGCGCTCCTACGAGCAGTACTTC.

The sample holds a few counts of this clone. The V call is TRBV4-3, the J call TRBJ1-6; D uncertain. V was trimmed by 4 bases and J by 5 bases, leaving 9 bases between them. Germline-derived CDR1 and CDR2 are LGHNA and YSLEER. The CDR3 runs 14 residues. This chain's CDR3 is CASSPGPHNSPLHF. The CDR3 DNA sequence: TGCGCCAGCAGCCCAGGCCCCCATAATTCACCCCTCCACTTT.

As to this clone: Germline and junction disagree at one end, which may indicate a read error. The rearrangement links TRBV7-9 to TRBJ1-1; D uncertain. The CDR3 sequence is 16 residues long. Germline-derived CDR1 and CDR2 are SEHNR and FQNEAQ (reference sequence). CDR3 sequence reads: CSSSHSGSPMNTEAFF. The CDR3 DNA follows: TGTTCCAGCAGCCACTCGGGGTCACCTATGAACACTGAAGCTTTCTTT.

CDR3 sequence: CASSQEAVRIDTQYF. CDR3 coding DNA: TGTGCCAGCAGCCAAGAGGCGGTTCGGATTGATACGCAGTATTTT. This chain connects TRBV4-2 to TRBJ2-3; the D is unclear. V was cut by 0 bases and J by 6 bases, with 13 bases left in between. This CDR3 has 15 residues. Germline V gene sequence: CDR1 LGHNA, CDR2 YNFKEQ.

This clone was found a few times. V gene TRBV2 combines with J gene TRBJ2-3; D uncertain. CDR1 and CDR2 from the germline V gene are SNHLY and FYNNEI. V was pared by 2 bases and J by 1 base, with 7 bases between. The CDR3 has 14 amino acids. The CDR3 coding sequence is TGTGCCAGCAGTGAATTACTCCGCACAGATACGCAGTATTTT. Its protein is CASSELLRTDTQYF.

This sequence joins TRBV9 and TRBJ2-3; D may be TRBD1 (5 bases). The CDR3 consists of 16 residues. The V and J ends lost 0 bases and 4 bases respectively, with 15 bases between them. CDR1 is SGDLS, CDR2 YYNGEE, per germline. DNA for the CDR3: TGTGCCAGCAGCGTAGCCCCTTCCTTAGGGGCAGATACGCAGTATTTT. It specifies CASSVAPSLGADTQYF. Full variable domain (missing parts from reference TRBV9 and TRBJ2-3): DSGVTQTPKHLITATGQRVTLRCSPRSGDLSVYWYQQSLDQGLQFLIQYYNGEERAKGNILERFSAQQFPDLHSELNLSSLELGDSALYFCASSVAPSLGADTQYFGPGTRLTVL.

In this sample, this clone turned up once. V and J are TRBV7-8 and TRBJ1-2; D ambiguous. The germline V and J ends were trimmed by 0 bases and 4 bases, with 15 bases remaining between them. The germline gives CDR1 SGHVS, CDR2 FQNEAQ. This CDR3 spans 16 amino acids. The CDR3 loop is CASSLASSTPSYGYTF. The CDR3 DNA follows: TGTGCCAGCAGCTTAGCCTCCTCTACCCCAAGCTATGGCTACACCTTC.

This sequence joins TRBV11-2 and TRBJ2-4; D perhaps matches TRBD2 (6 bases). Trimming shortened V by 4 bases and J by 6 bases, and 16 bases separated the two germline ends. Germline lookup yields CDR1 SGHAT and CDR2 FQNNGV. CDR3 length: 15 residues. The CDR3 DNA reads TGTGCCAGCAGCTCCCACGCGGGGCGGATAAACATTCAGTACTTC. It is translated as CASSSHAGRINIQYF.

The chain recombines TRBV7-3 with TRBJ2-2; 15 nucleotides line up with TRBD2. The germline V gene has CDR1 SGHTA and CDR2 FQGTGA. The V and J ends lost 4 bases and 8 bases, in that order; junction bases with no gene match: 2. The length of the CDR3 is 15 residues. The CDR3, as DNA: TGTGCCAGCAGCTCGGGACTAGCGGGAGGAGGGGAGCTGTTTTTT. Its protein is CASSSGLAGGGELFF.

As to this clone: One junction end disagrees with the germline gene, perhaps due to a read error. The identical CDR3 is also encoded by other nucleotide sequences in the sample. The genes are TRBV7-8 and TRBJ1-1; a possible D gene is TRBD1 (6 bases). Germline CDR1 reads SGHVS; CDR2 reads FQNEAQ. The CDR3 runs to 14 residues. CDR3 nucleotides: TGTGCCAGCAGCCAGTGGGGACACGACACTGAGGCTTTCTTT. Its protein is CASSQWGHDTEAFF.

V and J are TRBV4-1 and TRBJ2-3, with TRBD2 identical over 7 bases. V shed 7 bases and J 2 bases; nucleotides not matched to a gene: 12. CDR1 is MGHRA, CDR2 YSYEKL, per germline. CDR3 length equals 16 residues. The CDR3 reads CASTPSRGEITDTQYF. Here the CDR3 DNA reads TGCGCCAGCACCCCGTCCCGGGGGGAGATCACAGATACGCAGTATTTT.